Listed below are T cell receptor beta chains from one sample, sequenced in a study of shared clonotypes between healthy human individuals. Here immunoSEQ multiplex PCR was the method, and the copy in TCRdb shows in-frame clones only, minus some. The data contain over a million clones, approximately 98.5% of them singletons. The sequencing sample was made of naive CD4+ T cells sorted from blood. These receptors originate from a man aged 30 to 39 in good health. Each CDR3 is given with its conserved first and last residue. A D gene is named only where the DNA matches it firmly. Only some rows state a clone size, as once, few, many or a class for expanded clones.

V gene: TRBV5-4; D gene: TRBD2; clone size: -; J gene: TRBJ2-1; CDR3 DNA: TGTGCCAGCAGGTCCAGCGGGAGGTCCTACAATGAGCAGTTCTTC; CDR3 protein: CASRSSGRSYNEQFF
V gene: TRBV7-2; D gene: -; clone size: few; J gene: TRBJ1-5; CDR3 DNA: TGTGCCAGCAGCTCTGACAGCGCCTATAGCAATCAGCCCCAGCATTTT; CDR3 protein: CASSSDSAYSNQPQHF
V gene: TRBV18; D gene: -; clone size: -; J gene: TRBJ2-2; CDR3 DNA: TGTGCCAGCTCACCCGGGCTATTGAGGATCAACAACACCGGGGAGCTGTTTTTT; CDR3 protein: CASSPGLLRINNTGELFF
V gene: TRBV13; D gene: TRBD2; clone size: -; J gene: TRBJ2-6; CDR3 DNA: TGTGCCAGCAGCTTCCAACAATTAGCGGGAGTAGGTGGGGCCAACGTCCTGACTTTC; CDR3 protein: CASSFQQLAGVGGANVLTF
V gene: TRBV6-1; D gene: -; clone size: -; J gene: TRBJ2-1; CDR3 DNA: TGTGCCAGCAGTGAGAGCGTTCTATACAATGAGCAGTTCTTC; CDR3 protein: CASSESVLYNEQFF
V gene: TRBV19; D gene: TRBD2; clone size: -; J gene: TRBJ2-3; CDR3 DNA: TGTGCCAGTAGTACCTCCAGCGGGATCGGCACAGATACGCAGTATTTT; CDR3 protein: CASSTSSGIGTDTQYF
V gene: TRBV7-2; D gene: TRBD1; clone size: once; J gene: TRBJ1-3; CDR3 DNA: TGTGCCAGCAGCCTTGACAGGGTGGCAAACACCATATATTTT; CDR3 protein: CASSLDRVANTIYF
V gene: TRBV6-6; D gene: TRBD1; clone size: -; J gene: TRBJ1-1; CDR3 DNA: TGTGCCAGCAGTTACTCGAGGACAGGGAACACTGAAGCTTTCTTT; CDR3 protein: CASSYSRTGNTEAFF
V gene: TRBV28; D gene: TRBD2; clone size: -; J gene: TRBJ2-1; CDR3 DNA: TGTGCCAGCAGTTTCCTAGCGGGATCGGGGGAGCAGTTCTTC; CDR3 protein: CASSFLAGSGEQFF
V gene: TRBV6-5; D gene: TRBD2; clone size: -; J gene: TRBJ2-3; CDR3 DNA: TGTGCCAGCGGGCCTAGCGGTACAGATACGCAGTATTTT; CDR3 protein: CASGPSGTDTQYF
V gene: TRBV5-6; D gene: -; clone size: -; J gene: TRBJ2-7; CDR3 DNA: TGTGCCAGCGGCCTAGAGAGGCGGGCTTCACGGAACGAGCAGTACTTC; CDR3 protein: CASGLERRASRNEQYF
V gene: TRBV7-9; D gene: TRBD2; clone size: once; J gene: TRBJ2-7; CDR3 DNA: TGTGCCAGCAGCTTAGGGACTAGCGGGAGTACCTACGAGCAGTACTTC; CDR3 protein: CASSLGTSGSTYEQYF